This T cell receptor beta chain was captured in a study of cytomegalovirus exposure and HLA in healthy donors. Study overall: A prior analysis found roughly 100 million unique TCR beta sequences from some 200 million T cells.

This clone showed up just a few times. Antigen specificity is unknown. Study-level findings and limits: Listed as cytomegalovirus-associated were approximately 160 TCR beta chains.

CDR3 size: 14 residues. J was trimmed by 4 bases and V by 8 bases; bases with no gene match: 10. Looked up from germline, CDR1 is LNHDA and CDR2 is SQIVND (reference sequence). PCR was performed using 60 Vbeta and 13 Jbeta primers. Only in-frame clones appear in the TCRdb table, and some are missing; sequencing was by immunoSEQ multiplex PCR. The sample holds 150,000 to 200,000 clones; 75% to 90% are singletons and the top ten take around 1.4%. The V gene is TRBV19, the J gene TRBJ2-7, with 8 bases identical to TRBD2. This clonotype was sampled from a girl aged 10 to 17 in good health and CMV-seropositive. The sample was PBMCs. The CDR3 DNA reads TGTGCCAGTTCTCCTAGCGGGCCCCCGTACGAGCAGTACTTC. Translation gives CASSPSGPPYEQYF.